The 4 T cell receptor beta chains below all came from one sample that was sequenced in a study of T cell repertoires in aging, cancer and after chemotherapy. Peripheral blood genomic DNA, not sorted cells or RNA, was the template. Rearranged V-D-J TRB sequences were amplified with a mixed TRB-A/B primer pool. MiXCR was run by TCRdb on the multiplex PCR reads, yielding one entry per CDR3 protein. The repertoire has several thousand distinct CDR3 sequences, 55% to 70% of them found once; the top ten carry around 30%. Sequencing input: blood. These receptors were obtained from a human donor with a solid tumor.

This chain joins TRBV5-6 and TRBJ1-2; 7 bases align to TRBD1. CDR1 SGHDT and CDR2 YYEEEE come from the germline V gene. This CDR3 is built from 17 residues. J lost 3 bases, V lost 5 bases, and 16 bases had no gene match. CDR3 loop: CASRFLQGLNADYGYTF. The CDR3 bases are TGTGCCAGCAGGTTCCTACAGGGGCTGAATGCTGACTATGGCTACACCTTC.

This sequence joins TRBV29-1 and TRBJ1-3; no clear D gene. Germline-derived CDR1 and CDR2 are SQVTM and ANQGSEA. The germline V and J ends were trimmed by 3 bases and 2 bases, with 11 bases remaining between them. The CDR3 extends over 14 amino acids. The DNA for the CDR3 is TGCAGCGTTGAGGCGCGTAGCACTGGAAACACCATATATTTT. Its protein product is CSVEARSTGNTIYF. Combining the CDR3 with reference TRBV29-1 and TRBJ1-3 gives the whole variable domain SAVISQKPSRDICQRGTSLTIQCQVDSQVTMMFWYRQQPGQSLTLIATANQGSEATYESGFVIDKFPISRPNLTFSTLTVSNMSPEDSSIYLCSVEARSTGNTIYFGEGSWLTVV.

V usage is TRBV12-3 or TRBV12-4 and J usage is TRBJ1-4; D remains unclear. Trimming pared 4 bases from V and 5 bases from J, leaving 8 bases between. The CDR3 sequence is 13 residues long. CDR3 bases: TGTGCCAGCAGTTGGAGGGAGAATGAAAAACTGTTTTTT. Protein sequence: CASSWRENEKLFF.

V and J are TRBV2 and TRBJ1-5, with 7 bases lining up with TRBD1. CDR1 is SNHLY, CDR2 FYNNEI, per germline. V shed 2 bases, J shed 5 bases, and the junction held 12 bases outside the gene matches. The CDR3 runs 17 residues. This CDR3 reads CASSEKVGTAVHQPQHF. In DNA form, the CDR3 reads TGTGCCAGCAGTGAAAAGGTTGGGACAGCGGTGCATCAGCCCCAGCATTTT.